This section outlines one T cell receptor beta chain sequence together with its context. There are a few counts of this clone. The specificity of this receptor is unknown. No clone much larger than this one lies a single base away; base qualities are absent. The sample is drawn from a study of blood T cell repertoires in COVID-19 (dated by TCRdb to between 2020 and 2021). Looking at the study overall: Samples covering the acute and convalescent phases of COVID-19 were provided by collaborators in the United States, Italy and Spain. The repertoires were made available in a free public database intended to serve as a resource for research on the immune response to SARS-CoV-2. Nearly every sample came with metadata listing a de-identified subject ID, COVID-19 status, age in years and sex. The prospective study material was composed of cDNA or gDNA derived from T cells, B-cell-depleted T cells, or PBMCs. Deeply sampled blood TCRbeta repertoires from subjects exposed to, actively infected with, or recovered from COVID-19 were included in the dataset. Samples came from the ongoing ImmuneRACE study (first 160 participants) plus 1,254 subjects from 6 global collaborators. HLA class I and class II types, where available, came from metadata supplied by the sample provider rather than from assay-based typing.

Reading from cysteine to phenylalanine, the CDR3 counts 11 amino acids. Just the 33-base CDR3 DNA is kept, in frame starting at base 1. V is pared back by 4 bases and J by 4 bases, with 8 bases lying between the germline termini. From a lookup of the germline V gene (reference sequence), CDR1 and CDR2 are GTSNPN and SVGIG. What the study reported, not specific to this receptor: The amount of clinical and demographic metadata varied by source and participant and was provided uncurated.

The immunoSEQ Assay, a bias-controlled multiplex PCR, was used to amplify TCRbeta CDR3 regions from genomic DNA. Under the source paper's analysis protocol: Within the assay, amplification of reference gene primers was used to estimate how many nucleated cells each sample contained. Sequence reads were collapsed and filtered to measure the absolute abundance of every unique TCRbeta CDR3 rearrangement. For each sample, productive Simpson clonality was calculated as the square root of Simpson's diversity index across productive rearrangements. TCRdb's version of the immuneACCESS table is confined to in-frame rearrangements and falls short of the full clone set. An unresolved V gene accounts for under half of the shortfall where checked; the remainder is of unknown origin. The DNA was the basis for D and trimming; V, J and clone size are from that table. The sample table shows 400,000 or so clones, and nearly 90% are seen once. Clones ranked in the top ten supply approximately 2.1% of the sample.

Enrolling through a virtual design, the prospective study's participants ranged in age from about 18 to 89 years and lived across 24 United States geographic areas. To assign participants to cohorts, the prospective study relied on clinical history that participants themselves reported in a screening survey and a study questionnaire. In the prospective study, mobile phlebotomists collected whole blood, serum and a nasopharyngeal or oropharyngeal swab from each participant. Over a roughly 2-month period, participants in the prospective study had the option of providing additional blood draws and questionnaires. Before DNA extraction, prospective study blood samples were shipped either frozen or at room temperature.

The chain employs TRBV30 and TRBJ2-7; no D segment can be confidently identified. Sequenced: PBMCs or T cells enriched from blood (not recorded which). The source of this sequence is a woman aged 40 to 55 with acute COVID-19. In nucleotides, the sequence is TGTGCCTGGATGGTTGAGTACGAGCAGTACTTC. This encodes CAWMVEYEQYF.